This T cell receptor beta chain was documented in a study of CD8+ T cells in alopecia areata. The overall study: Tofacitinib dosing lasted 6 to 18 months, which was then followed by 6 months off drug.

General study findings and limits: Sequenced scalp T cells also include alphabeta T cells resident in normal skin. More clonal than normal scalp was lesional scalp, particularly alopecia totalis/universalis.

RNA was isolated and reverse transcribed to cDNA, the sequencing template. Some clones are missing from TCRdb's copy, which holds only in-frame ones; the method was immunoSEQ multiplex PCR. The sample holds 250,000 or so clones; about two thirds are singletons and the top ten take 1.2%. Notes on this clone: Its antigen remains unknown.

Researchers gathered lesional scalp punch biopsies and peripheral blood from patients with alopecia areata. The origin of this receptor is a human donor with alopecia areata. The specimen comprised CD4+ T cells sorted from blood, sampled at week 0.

The CDR3 coding sequence is TGCAGCGTTGGAATTAACTATGGCTACACCTTC. Its translation: CSVGINYGYTF. The chain joins TRBV29-1 to TRBJ1-2; D not certain. Germline V gives CDR1 SQVTM, CDR2 ANQGSEA. The CDR3 has 11 residues. The ends were cut back, 4 bases at V and 1 base at J, with 4 bases in the middle.